Sequencing of this T cell receptor beta chain was carried out in a study of blood T cell repertoires in COVID-19. Study in general: The United States, Italy and Spain were the sources of the acute and convalescent COVID-19 samples.

This table comes from immunoSEQ multiplex PCR, and its TCRdb copy is limited to in-frame clones, with some not included. This sample has fewer than 200,000 clones, with 85% to 90% found just once. Germline lookup yields CDR1 MGHDK and CDR2 SYGVNS. Trimming shortened V by 10 bases and J by 8 bases, and 17 bases separated the two germline ends. CDR3 length: 13 residues. The V and J genes are TRBV25-1 and TRBJ2-2; a weak D match, TRBD1 (5 bases). The receptor's source is a woman aged 18-35 years who had recovered from COVID-19. The sequenced sample was peripheral blood. CDR3 loop: CATDSPRAGELFF. In DNA, the CDR3 is TGTGCCACCGACAGTCCAAGGGCGGGGGAGCTGTTTTTT.